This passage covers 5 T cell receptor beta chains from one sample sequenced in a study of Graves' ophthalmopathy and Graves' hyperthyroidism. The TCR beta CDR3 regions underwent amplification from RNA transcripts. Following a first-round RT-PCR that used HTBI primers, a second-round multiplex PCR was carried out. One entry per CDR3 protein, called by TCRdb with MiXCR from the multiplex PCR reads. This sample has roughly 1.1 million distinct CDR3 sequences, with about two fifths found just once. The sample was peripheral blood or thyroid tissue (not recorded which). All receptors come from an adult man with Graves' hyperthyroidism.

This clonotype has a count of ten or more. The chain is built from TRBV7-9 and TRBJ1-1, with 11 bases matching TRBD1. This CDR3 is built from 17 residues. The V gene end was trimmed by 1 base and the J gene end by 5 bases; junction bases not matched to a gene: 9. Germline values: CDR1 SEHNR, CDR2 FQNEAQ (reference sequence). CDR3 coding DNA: TGTGCCAGCAGCTTAGGGACAGGGGGCCCTCTCGGGACTGAAGCTTTCTTT. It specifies CASSLGTGGPLGTEAFF.

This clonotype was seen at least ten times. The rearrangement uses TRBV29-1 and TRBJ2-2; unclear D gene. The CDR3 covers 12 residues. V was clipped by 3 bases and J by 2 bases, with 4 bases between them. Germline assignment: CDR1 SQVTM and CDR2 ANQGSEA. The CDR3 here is CSVEVNTGELFF. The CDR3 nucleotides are TGCAGCGTTGAGGTTAACACCGGGGAGCTGTTTTTT.

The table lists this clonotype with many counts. The CDR3 protein is CAIRSGTTDTQYF. Written as DNA, the CDR3 is TGTGCCATCCGGTCGGGGACCACAGATACGCAGTATTTT. The V gene is TRBV10-3, the J gene TRBJ2-3; possibly TRBD1 or TRBD2 for D (5 bases each). Germline lookup yields CDR1 ENHRY and CDR2 SYGVKD. The CDR3 consists of 13 residues. V dropped 8 bases and J dropped 2 bases, with 11 bases sitting between them.

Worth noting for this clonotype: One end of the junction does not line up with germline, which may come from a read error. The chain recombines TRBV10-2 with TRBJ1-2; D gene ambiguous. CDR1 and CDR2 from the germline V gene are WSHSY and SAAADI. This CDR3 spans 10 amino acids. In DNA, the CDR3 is TGTGCCAGCAGCCCAGCGGAGCTCACCTTC. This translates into CASSPAELTF.

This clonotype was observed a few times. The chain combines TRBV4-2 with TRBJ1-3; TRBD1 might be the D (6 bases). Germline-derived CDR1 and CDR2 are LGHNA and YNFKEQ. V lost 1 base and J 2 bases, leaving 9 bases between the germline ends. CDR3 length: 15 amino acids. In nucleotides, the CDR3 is TGTGCCAGCAGCCAAGCCGGGACAACTGGAAACACCATATATTTT. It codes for CASSQAGTTGNTIYF.